The 26 T cell receptor beta chains below all came from one sample that was sequenced in a study of OX40 agonist ivuxolimab in advanced cancers. Sequencing was performed with immunoSEQ multiplex PCR; in TCRdb, only in-frame clones are kept and a portion is missing. The sample includes about 48,000 clones, 80% to 90% of them seen just once. Sample: CD4+ or CD8+ T cells sorted from blood, taken in a trial of the OX40 agonist ivuxolimab. These receptors were taken from an adult with an advanced solid tumor such as melanoma, head and neck, liver or kidney cancer.

This sequence joins TRBV5-8 and TRBJ1-2, with 8 positions matching TRBD1. The CDR3 covers 20 residues. The J segment lost 0 bases and the V segment lost 0 bases, leaving 16 bases of the junction unmatched. Germline CDR1 SGHTS, CDR2 YDEGEE. CDR3 bases: TGTGCCAGCAGCTTGGACTTCATCGCCGGACAGGGCCCTTCTAACTATGGCTACACCTTC. This gives the protein CASSLDFIAGQGPSNYGYTF.

The chain is built from TRBV27 and TRBJ2-7; D unclear. The CDR3 totals 14 residues. Trimming cost V 4 bases and J 0 bases, with 10 bases left between them. From germline, CDR1 is MNHEY and CDR2 SMNVEV (reference sequence). For the CDR3, the DNA is TGTGCCAGCAGTTGGTCAGGAAGCTCCTACGAGCAGTACTTC. It specifies CASSWSGSSYEQYF.

This clone came up a few times. V usage is TRBV27 and J usage is TRBJ1-2; perhaps TRBD1 as D (6 bases). Germline CDR1 reads MNHEY; CDR2 reads SMNVEV (reference sequence). Between the trimmed V and J ends, which lost 0 bases and 6 bases, there was a span of 8 bases. CDR3 length: 13 amino acids. Here the CDR3 reads CASSLSRGDGYTF. The DNA of the CDR3 is TGTGCCAGCAGTTTATCGAGGGGGGATGGCTACACCTTC.

The chain has TRBV11-3 and TRBJ2-1; 7 bases align to TRBD1. CDR1 and CDR2 from the germline V gene are SGHNT and YENEEA. V lost 5 bases and J lost 0; bases outside the gene matches: 4. The CDR3 has 15 amino acids. CDR3 sequence reads: CASSPGTVSYNEQFF. CDR3 bases: TGTGCCAGCAGCCCGGGGACAGTCTCCTACAATGAGCAGTTCTTC.

This chain joins TRBV27 and TRBJ2-6, with unresolved D. Germline lookup yields CDR1 MNHEY and CDR2 SMNVEV (reference sequence). The V and J ends lost 2 bases and 2 bases respectively, with 4 bases between them. This CDR3 is built from 14 residues. The chain's CDR3 is CASSLGAGANVLTF. CDR3 DNA: TGTGCCAGCAGTTTAGGGGCTGGGGCCAACGTCCTGACTTTC. Looking up the rest from reference TRBV27 and TRBJ2-6 gives the full variable domain: EAQVTQNPRYLITVTGKKLTVTCSQNMNHEYMSWYRQDPGLGLRQIYYSMNVEVTDKGDVPEGYKVSRKEKRNFPLILESPSPNQTSLYFCASSLGAGANVLTFGAGSRLTVL.

V usage is TRBV7-7 and J usage is TRBJ2-5, with D maybe TRBD1 (5 bases). The DNA end is a closer match to TRBJ2-7, so the J assignment may be wrong. The germline V gene encodes CDR1 SSHAT and CDR2 FNYEAQ (reference sequence). The CDR3 sequence is 13 residues long. CDR3 residues: CASSRQTDYEQYF. The CDR3 nucleotides read TGTGCCAGCAGCCGACAGACCGACTACGAGCAGTACTTC.

V is TRBV9 and J is TRBJ2-7, with D tentatively TRBD2 (6 bases). This CDR3 is built from 15 residues. Germline lookup yields CDR1 SGDLS and CDR2 YYNGEE. The ends were cut back, 4 bases at V and 2 bases at J, with 16 bases in the middle. The CDR3 DNA follows: TGTGCCAGCAGCCAAGGCGGGGCGGGTGCCTACGAGCAGTACTTC. Amino acid sequence: CASSQGGAGAYEQYF.

Notes on this clone: One junction end disagrees with the germline gene, perhaps due to a read error. CDR3 bases: TGTGCCAGCAGTTTAGGAGGGCCTGAACTCTTC. Translated: CASSLGGPELF. The V gene is TRBV27, the J gene TRBJ2-1; TRBD2 might be the D (6 bases). The CDR3 consists of 11 residues. The germline V gene has CDR1 MNHEY and CDR2 SMNVEV (reference sequence).

The chain links TRBV9 to TRBJ2-1; weak D call: TRBD2 (6 bases). Per germline, CDR1 SGDLS and CDR2 YYNGEE. CDR3 size: 16 residues. The V and J ends lost 3 bases and 7 bases respectively, with 20 bases between them. The CDR3 sequence: CASSEAPGLLGNEQFF. In nucleotides, the CDR3 is TGTGCCAGCAGCGAGGCTCCGGGACTCCTAGGGAATGAGCAGTTCTTC.

DNA for the CDR3: TGTGCCAGCAGCTTGGAGGGGGGGCCCAAGAATGAGCAGTTCTTC. Protein: CASSLEGGPKNEQFF. This chain links TRBV5-4 with TRBJ2-1; TRBD2 is a possible D gene (7 bases). CDR1 and CDR2 from the germline V gene are SGHNT and YYREEE (reference sequence). V was cut by 0 bases and J by 7 bases, with 14 bases left in between. The CDR3 consists of 15 residues.

The sample holds one count of this clone. The chain employs TRBV6-5 and TRBJ2-3; D gene ambiguous. V was shortened by 7 bases and J by 2 bases, with 7 bases between the two germline ends. From germline, CDR1 is MNHEY and CDR2 SVGAGI. CDR3 length equals 12 residues. The CDR3 reads CASTPATDTQYF. CDR3 in DNA: TGTGCCAGCACCCCAGCCACAGATACGCAGTATTTT.

The genes are TRBV9 and TRBJ1-1, with D maybe TRBD1 (6 bases). CDR1 is SGDLS and CDR2 is YYNGEE in the germline V gene. The ends were cut back, 0 bases at V and 5 bases at J, with 14 bases in the middle. The CDR3 sequence is 15 residues long. CDR3 protein: CASSVDQGIGTEAFF. CDR3 sequence (DNA): TGTGCCAGCAGCGTAGATCAGGGGATCGGAACTGAAGCTTTCTTT.

The CDR3 loop is CASSEEQPGTSGRARTDTQYF. CDR3 in DNA: TGTGCCAGCAGTGAGGAGCAACCCGGGACTAGCGGGAGGGCCCGCACAGATACGCAGTATTTT. The chain joins TRBV2 to TRBJ2-3; TRBD2 matches 16 bases. In germline, CDR1 is SNHLY, CDR2 FYNNEI. V shed 3 bases, J shed 1 base, and the junction held 13 bases outside the gene matches. This CDR3 has 21 residues.

The gene calls are TRBV7-2 and TRBJ2-7; TRBD2 matches 12 bases. V was pared by 2 bases and J by 6 bases, with 8 bases of the junction left unmatched. This CDR3 contains 16 residues. Germline values: CDR1 SGHTA, CDR2 FQGNSA. The CDR3 region is CASSLTLAGGSLEQYF. The CDR3 nucleotides are TGTGCCAGCAGCTTAACTCTAGCGGGAGGGAGTCTCGAGCAGTACTTC.

The chain recombines TRBV12-5 with TRBJ2-7; D is undetermined. Trimming shortened V by 3 bases and J by 5 bases, and 5 bases separated the two germline ends. Germline V lookup: CDR1 LGHNT, CDR2 FRNRAP. This CDR3 region has 11 residues. The CDR3 loop reads CASGFLDEQYF. Written as DNA, the CDR3 is TGTGCTAGTGGTTTCCTGGACGAGCAGTACTTC.

The V call is TRBV15, the J call TRBJ1-3, with a tentative D call TRBD1 (6 bases). There are 15 residues in the CDR3. Germline CDR1 reads LNHNV; CDR2 reads YYDKDF (reference sequence). The V and J ends lost 0 bases and 2 bases respectively, with 8 bases between them. The CDR3 DNA is TGTGCCACCAGCAGAGAGGACAGAGCTGGAAACACCATATATTTT. Translating it yields CATSREDRAGNTIYF.

This clone was observed a few times. V is TRBV10-2 and J is TRBJ2-2; no clear D. The V end was cut by 8 bases, the J end by 4 bases, with 11 bases between. In germline, CDR1 is WSHSY, CDR2 SAAADI. The CDR3 runs 13 residues. The CDR3 loop is CASGLRRTGELFF. The CDR3 DNA sequence: TGCGCCAGCGGGTTGAGGCGCACCGGGGAGCTGTTTTTT.

The chain uses TRBV6-1 and TRBJ2-7, with a tentative D call TRBD1 (5 bases). This CDR3 contains 16 residues. The V gene's germline CDR1 is MNHNS and CDR2 SASEGT. The V gene lost 3 bases and the J gene lost 0 bases, with 15 bases spanning the gap. The chain's CDR3 is CASSDLGQVSSYEQYF. The DNA for the CDR3 is TGTGCCAGCAGTGATTTGGGGCAGGTCTCCTCCTACGAGCAGTACTTC.

The J gene is TRBJ2-7, the V gene TRBV5-1; 9 bases are shared with TRBD1. This CDR3 has 14 residues. V lost 5 bases and J lost 5; bases outside the gene matches: 8. Germline loops: CDR1 SGHRS, CDR2 YFSETQ. The CDR3 protein is CASRPGQGVHEQYF. The CDR3 region has the DNA TGCGCCAGCAGGCCGGGACAGGGAGTCCACGAGCAGTACTTC.

The chain links TRBV19 to TRBJ2-2; 10 positions match TRBD1. The CDR3 covers 15 residues. Germline values: CDR1 LNHDA, CDR2 SQIVND (reference sequence). Losses at the gene ends were 1 base for V and 6 bases for J; bases not matched to a gene: 2. This CDR3 is CASSIGDRGAGELFF. CDR3 in DNA: TGTGCCAGTAGTATAGGGGACAGGGGCGCCGGGGAGCTGTTTTTT.

The V gene is TRBV19, the J gene TRBJ2-5; TRBD2 matches 9 bases. CDR3 length: 16 residues. Trimming removed 2 bases from V and 5 bases from J; junction bases left unmatched: 9. The germline V gene has CDR1 LNHDA and CDR2 SQIVND (reference sequence). The CDR3 DNA follows: TGTGCCAGTAGTATATTAGCGGGAGAAACAGACGAGACCCAGTACTTC. It yields the protein CASSILAGETDETQYF.

The chain employs TRBV30 and TRBJ2-5; 7 nucleotides align to TRBD1. The J segment lost 7 bases and the V segment lost 0 bases, leaving 5 bases of the junction unmatched. This CDR3 has 13 residues. The germline gives CDR1 GTSNPN, CDR2 SVGIG (reference sequence). The CDR3 sequence is CAWSVGQGVTQYF. The CDR3 region has the DNA TGTGCCTGGAGTGTGGGCCAGGGGGTGACCCAGTACTTC.

This chain links TRBV12-5 with TRBJ2-1; D could derive from TRBD1 or TRBD2 (5 bases each). Trimming removed 0 bases at V and 9 bases at J, with 15 bases between. The germline gives CDR1 LGHNT, CDR2 FRNRAP. CDR3 size: 15 residues. DNA for the CDR3: TGTGCTAGTGGTTTGGTACAAGGGACCAACGGTGAGCAGTTCTTC. Translated: CASGLVQGTNGEQFF.

The genes are TRBV4-1 and TRBJ2-7, with D possibly being TRBD1 (6 bases). Germline CDR1 MGHRA, CDR2 YSYEKL. The V gene lost 4 bases and the J gene lost 1 base, with 14 bases spanning the gap. The CDR3 extends over 15 amino acids. The DNA of the CDR3 is TGCGCCAGCAGCCCCGCCCCAGGGGATTCCTACGAGCAGTACTTC. Its translation: CASSPAPGDSYEQYF.

J is TRBJ2-3 and V is TRBV2; maybe TRBD2 (5 bases). Germline values: CDR1 SNHLY, CDR2 FYNNEI. V lost 2 bases to trimming and J lost 6 bases, with 18 bases between them. This CDR3 comprises 16 residues. This CDR3 is CASSERAGGIGDTQYF. DNA for the CDR3: TGTGCCAGCAGTGAAAGGGCGGGCGGCATAGGGGATACGCAGTATTTT.

The genes are TRBV4-1 and TRBJ2-7, with 8 bases aligning to TRBD1. CDR3 size: 14 residues. CDR1 and CDR2 from the germline V gene are MGHRA and YSYEKL. J gave up 5 bases and V 3 bases, and 6 bases lay outside the gene matches. CDR3 coding DNA: TGCGCCAGCAGCCACCGACAGGGGACCAACGAGCAGTACTTC. Translation: CASSHRQGTNEQYF.